These 32 T cell receptor beta chains were sequenced from one sample in a study of blood T cell repertoires in COVID-19. Libraries were prepared by immunoSEQ multiplex PCR; TCRdb keeps only in-frame clonotypes and omits some of them. The repertoire holds approximately 94,000 clones, 80% to 90% seen once, with roughly 8.1% in the top ten. Sequenced material: peripheral blood. Every receptor here comes from a woman aged 70-85 years with acute or convalescent COVID-19.

This rearrangement joins TRBV30 to TRBJ1-2; 9 bases line up with TRBD1. Germline CDR1 is GTSNPN and CDR2 is SVGIG (reference sequence). V lost 5 bases, J lost 8 bases, and 6 bases stayed unmatched. The CDR3 runs to 12 residues. CDR3 coding DNA: TGTGCCTGGTGGAACAGGGGGCGAGGCTACACCTTC. It yields the protein CAWWNRGRGYTF. Full variable domain (missing parts from reference TRBV30 and TRBJ1-2): SQTIHQWPATLVQPVGSPLSLECTVEGTSNPNLYWYRQAAGRGLQLLFYSVGIGQISSEVPQNLSASRPQDRQFILSSKKLLLSDSGFYLCAWWNRGRGYTFGSGTRLTVV.

The J gene is TRBJ2-1, the V gene TRBV7-2; weak D call: TRBD1 (5 bases). The CDR3 runs to 15 residues. V lost 5 bases, J lost 3 bases, and 14 bases lay in between. Germline-derived CDR1 and CDR2 are SGHTA and FQGNSA. The CDR3 protein is CASSIDRSYYNEQFF. CDR3 in DNA: TGTGCCAGCAGCATCGACAGATCCTACTACAATGAGCAGTTCTTC.

The CDR3 nucleotides are TGTGCCAGCAGCAGGCGGGAGGGCCCCTACAATGAGCAGTTCTTC. Its protein product is CASSRREGPYNEQFF. The gene calls are TRBV7-9 and TRBJ2-1; TRBD2 matches 9 bases. The CDR3 contains 15 residues. Germline CDR1 SEHNR, CDR2 FQNEAQ (reference sequence). J was trimmed by 2 bases and V by 5 bases; bases with no gene match: 4.

The rearrangement uses TRBV11-3 and TRBJ2-5; TRBD1 matches at 7 bases. Trimming at V came to 5 bases and at J to 4 bases, leaving 7 bases not matched to a gene. The germline CDR1 and CDR2 sequences are SGHNT and YENEEA. The CDR3 consists of 14 residues. The CDR3 protein is CASSPGGYRETQYF. CDR3 nucleotide sequence: TGTGCCAGCAGCCCAGGGGGTTATCGAGAGACCCAGTACTTC.

The chain links TRBV20-1 to TRBJ1-2, with a tentative D call TRBD1 (6 bases). Trimming removed 3 bases from V and 6 bases from J, with 11 bases in between. The germline V gene encodes CDR1 DFQATT and CDR2 SNEGSKA (reference sequence). The length of the CDR3 is 12 residues. CDR3 sequence reads: CSASRGGDGYTF. CDR3 sequence (DNA): TGCAGTGCTAGTCGTGGGGGCGATGGCTACACCTTC.

The chain carries TRBV11-2 and TRBJ1-2; a weak D match, TRBD1 (5 bases). CDR1 is SGHAT, CDR2 FQNNGV, per germline. V was cut by 4 bases and J by 4 bases, with 13 bases left in between. The CDR3 has 14 residues. The CDR3 nucleotides read TGTGCCAGCAGCTCCCTGGGGGGGACCTATGGCTACACCTTC. It yields the protein CASSSLGGTYGYTF.

V usage is TRBV7-9 and J usage is TRBJ2-5, with TRBD2 matching over 7 bases. The CDR3 is 16 residues long. With V trimmed by 5 bases and J by 4 bases, 13 bases remained unmatched. Germline V gives CDR1 SEHNR, CDR2 FQNEAQ (reference sequence). The CDR3 DNA is TGTGCCAGCAGCACCCGTAATGCGGGGGTCGGAGAGACCCAGTACTTC. It yields the protein CASSTRNAGVGETQYF.

The rearrangement joins TRBV28 to TRBJ2-7; possible D gene TRBD2, 6 bases. V lost 3 bases and J 5 bases, leaving 23 bases between the germline ends. CDR1 MDHEN and CDR2 SYDVKM come from the germline V gene. This CDR3 is 17 amino acids long. The CDR3 protein is CASSFSIVHSGVNEQYF. The CDR3 region has the DNA TGTGCCAGCAGTTTTAGCATTGTTCATTCGGGGGTAAACGAGCAGTACTTC.

V is TRBV7-9 and J is TRBJ1-4; 9 bases are a match to TRBD1. The CDR3 spans 14 residues. Looked up from germline, CDR1 is SEHNR and CDR2 is FQNEAQ (reference sequence). V was pared by 5 bases and J by 7 bases, with 5 bases of the junction left unmatched. DNA for the CDR3: TGTGCCAGCAGCATGGGACAGGGTTTTGAAAAACTGTTTTTT. Its protein is CASSMGQGFEKLFF.

V usage is TRBV7-9 and J usage is TRBJ1-2; TRBD1 aligns across 11 bases. CDR1 is SEHNR and CDR2 is FQNEAQ in the germline V gene (reference sequence). This CDR3 has 17 amino acids. The junction had 10 bases not matched to a gene; V was cut back by 2 bases and J by 5 bases. Here the CDR3 DNA reads TGTGCCAGCAGCTTACTCCCCTCGGGACAGGGGGGTTATGGCTACACCTTC. It codes for CASSLLPSGQGGYGYTF. Variable domain in full (rest from reference TRBV7-9 and TRBJ1-2): DTGVSQNPRHKITKRGQNVTFRCDPISEHNRLYWYRQTLGQGPEFLTYFQNEAQLEKSRLLSDRFSAERPKGSFSTLEIQRTEQGDSAMYLCASSLLPSGQGGYGYTFGSGTRLTVV.

The V call is TRBV5-1, the J call TRBJ2-7; D is possibly TRBD2 (5 bases). Trimming cost V 0 bases and J 3 bases, with 13 bases left between them. The CDR3 is 15 amino acids. Germline V gene lookup returns CDR1 SGHRS and CDR2 YFSETQ. CDR3 nucleotide sequence: TGCGCCAGCAGCTTGGAAGGAGGCCATCTCTACGAGCAGTACTTC. Protein product: CASSLEGGHLYEQYF.

The rearrangement links TRBV18 to TRBJ1-1; unclear D gene. Germline V gives CDR1 KGHSH, CDR2 LQKENI. The CDR3 spans 14 residues. V lost 5 bases, J lost 7 bases, and 17 bases lay in between. The CDR3 bases are TGTGCCAGCTCAGTTCCGTATAGCGGGAATGAAGCTTTCTTT. It is translated as CASSVPYSGNEAFF.

This clone was counted once. The V and J genes are TRBV16 and TRBJ2-3; 7 bases are a match to TRBD1. The CDR3 covers 15 residues. Trimming at V came to 6 bases and at J to 2 bases, leaving 8 bases not matched to a gene. Per germline, CDR1 KGHSY and CDR2 FQNENV. The CDR3 sequence is CASSPTGTVTDTQYF. The CDR3 region has the DNA TGTGCCAGCAGTCCAACCGGGACAGTCACAGATACGCAGTATTTT.

This chain links TRBV29-1 with TRBJ2-2; TRBD2 aligns across 7 bases. The trim removed 5 bases at V and 3 bases at J, leaving 0 bases unmatched. CDR1 SQVTM and CDR2 ANQGSEA come from the germline V gene. This CDR3 contains 12 residues. Here the CDR3 reads CSVREDTGELFF. CDR3 bases: TGCAGCGTTCGGGAGGACACCGGGGAGCTGTTTTTT.

The V call is TRBV5-1, the J call TRBJ2-3; no reliable D call. In germline, CDR1 is SGHRS, CDR2 YFSETQ. The V end lost 1 base, the J end lost 4 bases, and 16 bases lay between the germline ends. This CDR3 has 16 amino acids. The CDR3 is CASSLSPNPRSDTQYF. In DNA, the CDR3 is TGCGCCAGCAGCTTGAGTCCAAACCCTAGGTCAGATACGCAGTATTTT.

This chain joins TRBV19 and TRBJ2-6, with TRBD1 matching over 7 bases. Germline V gene sequence: CDR1 LNHDA, CDR2 SQIVND (reference sequence). J lost 3 bases, V lost 5 bases, and 4 bases had no gene match. CDR3 length: 15 amino acids. CDR3 DNA sequence: TGTGCCAGTAGTGACGACAGGGTTGGGGCCAACGTCCTGACTTTC. This encodes CASSDDRVGANVLTF.

The V and J genes are TRBV11-2 and TRBJ2-5; TRBD2 is a possible D gene (5 bases). V was clipped by 5 bases and J by 1 base, with 14 bases between them. Germline assignment: CDR1 SGHAT and CDR2 FQNNGV. The CDR3 loop spans 15 amino acids. DNA for the CDR3: TGTGCCAGCAGCCTCTTTCGAGCGGCCCAAGAGACCCAGTACTTC. Its translation: CASSLFRAAQETQYF.

In its sample, this clone was seen once. CDR3 DNA sequence: TGCAGCGTGTTGACTAGCGGGATTTTTAACAATGAGCAGTTCTTC. Its protein product is CSVLTSGIFNNEQFF. The chain uses TRBV29-1 and TRBJ2-1; 11 nucleotides agree with TRBD2. The germline V gene has CDR1 SQVTM and CDR2 ANQGSEA. This CDR3 contains 15 residues. Germline trimming cut 6 bases from V and 5 bases from J; bases unmatched to any gene: 9.

This clone occurred a few times. The genes are TRBV7-2 and TRBJ2-5, with D tentatively TRBD2 (6 bases). The V end was cut by 4 bases, the J end by 3 bases, with 12 bases between. Germline loops: CDR1 SGHTA, CDR2 FQGNSA. The CDR3 totals 14 residues. CDR3 coding DNA: TGTGCCAGCAGCTACTACGGGAGCGAAGAGACCCAGTACTTC. This translates into CASSYYGSEETQYF.

This clone showed up just a few times. This chain links TRBV7-9 with TRBJ1-1; the D is unclear. V was clipped by 7 bases and J by 10 bases, with 22 bases between them. Germline-derived CDR1 and CDR2 are SEHNR and FQNEAQ (reference sequence). The CDR3 is 14 residues long. The CDR3: CASTPPGGRLTAFF. The CDR3 DNA reads TGTGCCAGCACCCCGCCGGGTGGCCGGTTGACAGCTTTCTTT.

The chain uses TRBV2 and TRBJ2-5, with D tentatively TRBD2 (6 bases). The CDR3 consists of 11 residues. Germline CDR1 is SNHLY and CDR2 is FYNNEI. V lost 8 bases, J lost 4 bases, and 8 bases lay in between. CDR3 DNA sequence: TGTGCCAGCGGGGGGAGAGAGACCCAGTACTTC. Residues: CASGGRETQYF.

The chain joins TRBV11-2 to TRBJ1-5; 7 bases are a match to TRBD1. This CDR3 has 15 amino acids. Per germline, CDR1 SGHAT and CDR2 FQNNGV. V trimming: 5 bases; J trimming: 0 bases; junction bases outside the gene matches: 4. This CDR3 reads CASSQTGNSNQPQHF. CDR3 nucleotides: TGTGCCAGCAGCCAGACAGGGAATAGCAATCAGCCCCAGCATTTT.

The rearrangement joins TRBV6-1 to TRBJ1-6; the match to TRBD1 covers 8 bases. The CDR3 covers 16 residues. Germline CDR1 reads MNHNS; CDR2 reads SASEGT. The V segment lost 3 bases and the J segment 3 bases; nucleotides outside the gene matches: 4. As DNA, the CDR3 is TGTGCCAGCAGTGATCCAGGACAGGGCTATAATTCACCCCTCCACTTT. Translated: CASSDPGQGYNSPLHF.

The chain recombines TRBV30 with TRBJ2-5, with 10 bases identical to TRBD1. Germline lookup yields CDR1 GTSNPN and CDR2 SVGIG (reference sequence). The V segment lost 4 bases and the J segment 5 bases; nucleotides outside the gene matches: 22. This CDR3 contains 19 residues. In DNA, the CDR3 is TGTGCCTGGACCTTAACAAAACGAGTTCCGGGACAGGGGACGGAGACCCAGTACTTC. Translated: CAWTLTKRVPGQGTETQYF.

The chain links TRBV5-1 to TRBJ1-1; D is undetermined. The germline CDR1 and CDR2 sequences are SGHRS and YFSETQ. Between the trimmed V and J ends, which lost 7 bases and 0 bases, there was a span of 16 bases. The CDR3 has 15 residues. CDR3 DNA: TGCGCCAGCGGGGAGGGCAGTACCATGAACACTGAAGCTTTCTTT. The encoded protein is CASGEGSTMNTEAFF.

The gene calls are TRBV7-9 and TRBJ2-7, with 7 bases fitting TRBD1. The trim removed 3 bases at V and 0 bases at J, leaving 2 bases unmatched. The CDR3 runs 14 residues. Germline V gene sequence: CDR1 SEHNR, CDR2 FQNEAQ (reference sequence). DNA for the CDR3: TGTGCCAGCAGCTTGGACAGGCTCTCCTACGAGCAGTACTTC. This codes for CASSLDRLSYEQYF.

The V and J genes are TRBV10-2 and TRBJ2-5; 7 bases agree with TRBD1. CDR3 length equals 14 residues. V was clipped by 3 bases and J by 2 bases; unmatched bases: 3. Germline CDR1 reads WSHSY; CDR2 reads SAAADI. CDR3 residues: CASSDGTVQETQYF. Here the CDR3 DNA reads TGCGCCAGCAGTGATGGGACAGTACAAGAGACCCAGTACTTC.

V and J are TRBV28 and TRBJ2-7; tentative D call: TRBD2 (6 bases). The CDR3 is 15 amino acids. CDR1 and CDR2 from the germline V gene are MDHEN and SYDVKM. V shed 4 bases and J shed 2 bases, with 15 bases lying between them. CDR3 in DNA: TGTGCCAGCAGTTCACCTAGCGTCATCGCCTACGAGCAGTACTTC. Encoded protein: CASSSPSVIAYEQYF. The whole variable domain, filled in from reference TRBV28 and TRBJ2-7, reads DVKVTQSSRYLVKRTGEKVFLECVQDMDHENMFWYRQDPGLGLRLIYFSYDVKMKEKGDIPEGYSVSREKKERFSLILESASTNQTSMYLCASSSPSVIAYEQYFGPGTRLTVT.

The chain has TRBV5-1 and TRBJ1-2; possible D gene TRBD1, 6 bases. This CDR3 has 14 residues. Between the trimmed V and J ends, which lost 5 bases and 2 bases, there was a span of 13 bases. CDR1 and CDR2 (germline): SGHRS, YFSETQ. The CDR3 sequence is CASSSGQTNYGYTF. The CDR3 DNA sequence: TGCGCCAGCAGTTCTGGACAGACGAACTATGGCTACACCTTC.

On this clone itself: Other nucleotide sequences in the sample specify the same CDR3. The chain links TRBV19 to TRBJ1-4; TRBD1 matches 10 bases. Germline CDR1 is LNHDA and CDR2 is SQIVND (reference sequence). The J segment lost 0 bases and the V segment lost 9 bases, leaving 4 bases of the junction unmatched. This CDR3 has 15 residues. CDR3 in DNA: TGTGCCAGCCGGGACAGGGGTGCAACTAATGAAAAACTGTTTTTT. It is translated as CASRDRGATNEKLFF.

This clone was picked up one time. J is TRBJ2-1 and V is TRBV7-8; weak D call: TRBD2 (5 bases). CDR3 length: 14 amino acids. Between the trimmed V and J ends, which lost 2 bases and 7 bases, there was a span of 12 bases. The germline V gene encodes CDR1 SGHVS and CDR2 FQNEAQ. In nucleotides, the CDR3 is TGTGCCAGCAGCTTAATACTCAGGACTAATGAGCAGTTCTTC. Encoded protein: CASSLILRTNEQFF.

This clone was seen only a few times. The chain uses TRBV5-4 and TRBJ2-7; TRBD2 agrees at 7 bases. With V trimmed by 4 bases and J by 0 bases, 10 bases remained unmatched. CDR1 is SGHNT, CDR2 YYREEE, per germline (reference sequence). This CDR3 region has 16 residues. The CDR3 DNA is TGTGCCAGCAGCCCACGCGGCGGGGGACTCTCCTACGAGCAGTACTTC. As protein: CASSPRGGGLSYEQYF.